Shown below are 29 T cell receptor beta chains from a single sample sequenced in a study of cytotoxic CD8 clonotypes in ibrutinib-treated CLL. This table comes from immunoSEQ multiplex PCR, and its TCRdb copy is limited to in-frame clones, with some not included. In the table there are roughly 330,000 clones, about 64% of which are singletons. The sequences come from PBMCs, collected after 36 months of ibrutinib treatment. These receptor sequences come from a human donor with chronic lymphocytic leukemia.

This clone was seen more than once but under ten times. V usage is TRBV5-6 and J usage is TRBJ2-7; D unresolved. The CDR3 runs to 11 residues. Trimming left V 4 bases short and J 4 bases short, with 6 bases between. CDR1 is SGHDT and CDR2 is YYEEEE in the germline V gene. The CDR3 DNA is TGTGCCAGCAGCATTAGATACGAGCAGTACTTC. Translated: CASSIRYEQYF.

The genes are TRBV18 and TRBJ2-2, with D perhaps TRBD2 (5 bases). This CDR3 is 15 amino acids long. Germline assignment: CDR1 KGHSH and CDR2 LQKENI. Between the trimmed V and J ends, which lost 2 bases and 3 bases, there was a span of 10 bases. The CDR3 region has the DNA TGTGCCAGCTCACCAAGAGGGCCGTACACCGGGGAGCTGTTTTTT. This gives the protein CASSPRGPYTGELFF. Looking up the rest from reference TRBV18 and TRBJ2-2 gives the full variable domain: NAGVMQNPRHLVRRRGQEARLRCSPMKGHSHVYWYRQLPEEGLKFMVYLQKENIIDESGMPKERFSAEFPKEGPSILRIQQVVRGDSAAYFCASSPRGPYTGELFFGEGSRLTVL.

V and J are TRBV9 and TRBJ1-2; 7 positions agree with TRBD1. CDR3 length equals 14 residues. The ends lost 3 bases at V and 4 bases at J; junction bases unmatched: 6. The germline V gene has CDR1 SGDLS and CDR2 YYNGEE. The CDR3 here is CASSESGGIYGYTF. In DNA form, the CDR3 reads TGTGCCAGCAGCGAGTCAGGGGGTATCTATGGCTACACCTTC. The full variable domain, rest sourced from reference TRBV9 and TRBJ1-2, is DSGVTQTPKHLITATGQRVTLRCSPRSGDLSVYWYQQSLDQGLQFLIQYYNGEERAKGNILERFSAQQFPDLHSELNLSSLELGDSALYFCASSESGGIYGYTFGSGTRLTVV.

The chain combines TRBV27 with TRBJ2-7, with 10 bases matching TRBD1. Germline V lookup: CDR1 MNHEY, CDR2 SMNVEV (reference sequence). V lost 2 bases and J lost 3; bases outside the gene matches: 4. The length of the CDR3 is 15 residues. CDR3 DNA: TGTGCCAGCAGTTTAATGGGACAGGGGTTCTACGAGCAGTACTTC. It translates to CASSLMGQGFYEQYF.

The rearrangement joins TRBV29-1 to TRBJ1-1; possibly TRBD1 for D (6 bases). V was clipped by 3 bases and J by 5 bases, with 19 bases between them. The CDR3 is 15 residues long. Germline values: CDR1 SQVTM, CDR2 ANQGSEA. CDR3 amino acids: CSVEGRPQGWTEAFF. The CDR3 DNA reads as TGCAGCGTTGAGGGGCGGCCACAGGGCTGGACTGAAGCTTTCTTT.

The chain links TRBV9 to TRBJ1-1, with a tentative D call TRBD1 (5 bases). The CDR3 spans 16 residues. Germline V gene sequence: CDR1 SGDLS, CDR2 YYNGEE. Trimming pared 3 bases from V and 0 bases from J, leaving 15 bases between. The CDR3 region has the DNA TGTGCCAGCAGCGGGGGGAGTGTAGGTCTGAACACTGAAGCTTTCTTT. It specifies CASSGGSVGLNTEAFF.

The DNA for the CDR3 is TGTGCCAGCAGTCCTGGACAGGGTAGCTACGAGCAGTACTTC. It is translated as CASSPGQGSYEQYF. The chain joins TRBV6-5 to TRBJ2-7; TRBD1 agrees at 8 bases. Germline lookup yields CDR1 MNHEY and CDR2 SVGAGI. V lost 5 bases, J lost 3 bases, and 6 bases stayed unmatched. This CDR3 contains 14 residues.

This chain joins TRBV9 and TRBJ1-5; D unresolved. V lost 0 bases and J 6 bases, leaving 7 bases between the germline ends. CDR1 and CDR2 (germline): SGDLS, YYNGEE. The length of the CDR3 is 13 residues. The DNA of the CDR3 is TGTGCCAGCAGCGTAGAGCCGGCTCAGCCCCAGCATTTT. Its protein is CASSVEPAQPQHF.

J is TRBJ2-5 and V is TRBV5-1; the D gene is possibly TRBD2 (5 bases). The DNA matches TRBJ2-7 better at its end, which makes the J call doubtful. Germline V CDR1 and CDR2: SGHRS, YFSETQ. The CDR3 runs to 15 residues. The CDR3 DNA reads as TGCGCCAGCAGCTTGGCCGGTGGGAGTAGAAGCGAGCAGTACTTC. Translation: CASSLAGGSRSEQYF.

The gene calls are TRBV5-6 and TRBJ1-1; 9 bases line up with TRBD1. The junction had 5 bases not matched to a gene; V was cut back by 3 bases and J by 5 bases. CDR1 is SGHDT and CDR2 is YYEEEE in the germline V gene. The CDR3 sequence is 14 residues long. Written as DNA, the CDR3 is TGTGCCAGCAGCTCCCTAGACAGGGGGACTGAAGCTTTCTTT. Its protein product is CASSSLDRGTEAFF.

CDR3 nucleotides: TGTGCCAGCTCAATCGGGTCGGGTGAGCAGTTCTTC. Residues: CASSIGSGEQFF. The J gene is TRBJ2-1, the V gene TRBV18; unclear D gene. V was shortened by 5 bases and J by 9 bases, with 11 bases between the two germline ends. Per the germline V gene, CDR1 is KGHSH and CDR2 is LQKENI. CDR3 length equals 12 residues.

The chain has TRBV27 and TRBJ2-1; 7 nucleotides line up with TRBD2. The CDR3 length is 15 residues. The germline CDR1 and CDR2 sequences are MNHEY and SMNVEV (reference sequence). V dropped 5 bases and J dropped 4; count of bases not matched to a gene: 8. Written as DNA, the CDR3 is TGTGCCAGCAGTCTAGGACTAGATCCTTACAATGAGCAGTTCTTC. Its translation: CASSLGLDPYNEQFF.

The chain recombines TRBV7-9 with TRBJ1-2; possibly TRBD1 for D (6 bases). Per the germline V gene, CDR1 is SEHNR and CDR2 is FQNEAQ (reference sequence). This CDR3 has 14 amino acids. V was trimmed by 5 bases and J by 0 bases, leaving 10 bases between them. The CDR3 reads CASSRGTPNYGYTF. Here the CDR3 DNA reads TGTGCCAGCAGCCGCGGGACACCTAACTATGGCTACACCTTC. Filled out from reference TRBV7-9 and TRBJ1-2, the complete variable domain reads DTGVSQNPRHKITKRGQNVTFRCDPISEHNRLYWYRQTLGQGPEFLTYFQNEAQLEKSRLLSDRFSAERPKGSFSTLEIQRTEQGDSAMYLCASSRGTPNYGYTFGSGTRLTVV.

The chain combines TRBV10-3 with TRBJ1-2; 8 nucleotides agree with TRBD1. CDR3 length: 11 residues. The germline gives CDR1 ENHRY, CDR2 SYGVKD. After removal of 10 bases from V and 7 bases from J, the junction contained 5 bases not matched to a gene. In DNA, the CDR3 is TGTGCCACGGCGACAGGGGTTGGCTACACCTTC. Protein: CATATGVGYTF.

The genes are TRBV18 and TRBJ1-1; D unclear. Trimming removed 5 bases at V and 2 bases at J, with 12 bases between. Per germline, CDR1 KGHSH and CDR2 LQKENI. The CDR3 loop spans 14 amino acids. This CDR3 is CASSFASINTEAFF. The DNA for the CDR3 is TGTGCCAGCTCATTTGCATCCATCAACACTGAAGCTTTCTTT.

This clone was recorded a few times. The rearrangement joins TRBV5-1 to TRBJ2-7; weak D call: TRBD2 (6 bases). Trimming pared 0 bases from V and 4 bases from J, leaving 11 bases between. The CDR3 has 14 amino acids. Germline CDR1 is SGHRS and CDR2 is YFSETQ. In DNA form, the CDR3 reads TGCGCCAGCAGCTTGGGTCTGGGGACTTACGAGCAGTACTTC. Amino acids: CASSLGLGTYEQYF.

The rearrangement links TRBV18 to TRBJ2-5; 8 nucleotides align to TRBD1. Losses at the gene ends were 5 bases for V and 1 base for J; bases not matched to a gene: 0. The CDR3 runs 13 residues. Germline values: CDR1 KGHSH, CDR2 LQKENI. CDR3 nucleotides: TGTGCCAGCTCAGACAGGGGCCAAGAGACCCAGTACTTC. Translating gives CASSDRGQETQYF.

This clone showed up just a few times. The chain couples TRBV4-3 to TRBJ1-5; a possible D gene is TRBD1 (5 bases). The CDR3 totals 14 residues. Germline V gives CDR1 LGHNA, CDR2 YSLEER. Trimming left V 0 bases short and J 6 bases short, with 9 bases between. Here the CDR3 DNA reads TGCGCCAGCAGCCAAGATAGAGGGGTTCAGCCCCAGCATTTT. Its translation: CASSQDRGVQPQHF.

The V call is TRBV5-1, the J call TRBJ1-5; D possibly corresponds to TRBD1 (5 bases). Germline CDR1 is SGHRS and CDR2 is YFSETQ. CDR3 size: 15 residues. Trimming pared 1 base from V and 3 bases from J, leaving 11 bases between. Written as DNA, the CDR3 is TGCGCCAGCAGCTTGACCGGGGACTCCAATCAGCCCCAGCATTTT. Translating gives CASSLTGDSNQPQHF.

V is TRBV6-5 and J is TRBJ2-3; 10 bases line up with TRBD2. CDR3 length equals 14 residues. The germline V gene has CDR1 MNHEY and CDR2 SVGAGI. With V trimmed by 8 bases and J by 0 bases, 2 bases remained unmatched. CDR3: CASGLAASTDTQYF. In DNA form, the CDR3 reads TGTGCCAGCGGACTAGCGGCAAGCACAGATACGCAGTATTTT.

The chain carries TRBV4-1 and TRBJ2-6; 8 nucleotides line up with TRBD1. J gave up 4 bases and V 1 base, and 3 bases lay outside the gene matches. The CDR3 has 16 residues. In germline, CDR1 is MGHRA, CDR2 YSYEKL. As DNA, the CDR3 is TGCGCCAGCAGCCAAGGACAGGGGCCCGGGGCCAACGTCCTGACTTTC. Translating gives CASSQGQGPGANVLTF.

V and J are TRBV27 and TRBJ2-7; the D is unclear. V lost 0 bases and J lost 3, with 6 bases in between. This CDR3 is 13 amino acids long. Germline V gene data show CDR1 as MNHEY and CDR2 as SMNVEV (reference sequence). The CDR3 DNA is TGTGCCAGCAGTTTATCGCTCAGCTACGAGCAGTACTTC. This encodes CASSLSLSYEQYF.

The rearrangement joins TRBV6-5 to TRBJ2-7; 7 nucleotides line up with TRBD1. With 5 bases clipped from V and 4 bases from J, the junction kept 8 bases outside the gene matches. Germline V lookup: CDR1 MNHEY, CDR2 SVGAGI. The CDR3 covers 14 residues. CDR3 coding DNA: TGTGCCAGCAGTAAGACAGGGCCCCTATACGAGCAGTACTTC. Residues: CASSKTGPLYEQYF.

This chain links TRBV11-2 with TRBJ1-1; D remains unclear. This CDR3 spans 15 amino acids. V shed 2 bases and J shed 1 base, with 11 bases lying between them. Germline values: CDR1 SGHAT, CDR2 FQNNGV. The CDR3 protein is CASSLYATPNTEAFF. As DNA, the CDR3 is TGTGCCAGCAGCTTATACGCGACACCGAACACTGAAGCTTTCTTT.

This chain links TRBV10-3 with TRBJ2-1; 15 nucleotides align to TRBD2. The J segment lost 8 bases and the V segment lost 4 bases, leaving 0 bases of the junction unmatched. This CDR3 contains 14 residues. Germline V gene data show CDR1 as ENHRY and CDR2 as SYGVKD. CDR3 protein: CAISGTSGGDEQFF. Here the CDR3 DNA reads TGTGCCATCAGTGGGACTAGCGGGGGGGATGAGCAGTTCTTC.

The chain couples TRBV25-1 to TRBJ2-5, with D tentatively TRBD1 (6 bases). The CDR3 covers 15 residues. Between the trimmed V and J ends, which lost 5 bases and 0 bases, there was a span of 13 bases. CDR1 is MGHDK and CDR2 is SYGVNS in the germline V gene. The CDR3 is CASSNRDMYQETQYF. CDR3 DNA sequence: TGTGCCAGCAGTAACCGGGACATGTACCAAGAGACCCAGTACTTC.

This clone was found once. The CDR3 DNA reads TGCAGCGCTAACGACGGGACCTACGAGCAGTACTTC. This translates into CSANDGTYEQYF. This chain connects TRBV29-1 to TRBJ2-7, with TRBD2 as a possible D gene (5 bases). Per the germline V gene, CDR1 is SQVTM and CDR2 is ANQGSEA. The CDR3 consists of 12 residues. V dropped 7 bases and J dropped 2 bases, with 12 bases sitting between them.

The rearrangement links TRBV2 to TRBJ2-1; no clear D. Germline CDR1 is SNHLY and CDR2 is FYNNEI. Between the trimmed V and J ends, which lost 4 bases and 6 bases, there was a span of 13 bases. CDR3 length: 14 amino acids. The CDR3 loop reads CASSALLAFNEQFF. Here the CDR3 DNA reads TGTGCCAGCAGTGCCCTCCTGGCTTTCAATGAGCAGTTCTTC.

V gene TRBV7-6 combines with J gene TRBJ1-5, with 8 bases lining up with TRBD1. Per the germline V gene, CDR1 is SGHVS and CDR2 is FNYEAQ. V dropped 8 bases and J dropped 1; count of bases not matched to a gene: 1. The CDR3 is made up of 13 amino acids. In DNA form, the CDR3 reads TGTGCCAGCGGACAGGGAAGCAATCAGCCCCAGCATTTT. Translating gives CASGQGSNQPQHF. The variable domain in full, with the rest retrieved from reference TRBV7-6 and TRBJ1-5, is GAGVSQSPRYKVTKRGQDVALRCDPISGHVSLYWYRQALGQGPEFLTYFNYEAQQDKSGLPNDRFSAERPEGSISTLTIQRTEQRDSAMYRCASGQGSNQPQHFGDGTRLSIL.